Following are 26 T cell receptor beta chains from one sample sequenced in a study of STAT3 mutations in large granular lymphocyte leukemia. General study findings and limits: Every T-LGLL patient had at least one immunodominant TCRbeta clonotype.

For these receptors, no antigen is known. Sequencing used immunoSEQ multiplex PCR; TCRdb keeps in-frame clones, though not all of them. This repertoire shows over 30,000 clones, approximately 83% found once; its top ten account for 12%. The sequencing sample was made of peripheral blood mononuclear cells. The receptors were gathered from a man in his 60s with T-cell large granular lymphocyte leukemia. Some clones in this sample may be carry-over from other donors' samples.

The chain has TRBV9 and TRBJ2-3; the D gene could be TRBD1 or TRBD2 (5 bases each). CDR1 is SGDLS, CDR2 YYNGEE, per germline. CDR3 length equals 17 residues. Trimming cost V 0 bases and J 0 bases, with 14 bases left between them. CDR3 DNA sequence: TGTGCCAGCAGCGTAGGGGCTGGGGGACCGAGCACAGATACGCAGTATTTT. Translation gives CASSVGAGGPSTDTQYF.

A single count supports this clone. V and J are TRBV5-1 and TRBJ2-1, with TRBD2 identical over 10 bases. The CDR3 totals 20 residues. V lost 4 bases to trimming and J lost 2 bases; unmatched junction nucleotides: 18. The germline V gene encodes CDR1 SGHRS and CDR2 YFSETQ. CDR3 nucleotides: TGCGCCAGCAGCGTCCGACCCCCCACCGGGACTAGCGCCCCCTACAATGAGCAGTTCTTC. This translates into CASSVRPPTGTSAPYNEQFF.

The CDR3 nucleotides are TGTGCCAGCAGCGACCAAGGACAGGGAGAGCAGTACTTC. It is translated as CASSDQGQGEQYF. V gene TRBV6-5 combines with J gene TRBJ2-7; 8 bases agree with TRBD1. The CDR3 is 13 amino acids. Germline trimming cut 6 bases from V and 7 bases from J; bases unmatched to any gene: 8. Germline CDR1 MNHEY, CDR2 SVGAGI.

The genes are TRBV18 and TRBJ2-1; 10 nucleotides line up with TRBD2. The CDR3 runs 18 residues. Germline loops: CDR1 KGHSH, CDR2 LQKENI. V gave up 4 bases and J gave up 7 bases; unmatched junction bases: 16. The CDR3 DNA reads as TGTGCCAGCTCACTCGACCCGCCGGGACTAGCGAGCTTGAATGAGCAGTTCTTC. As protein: CASSLDPPGLASLNEQFF.

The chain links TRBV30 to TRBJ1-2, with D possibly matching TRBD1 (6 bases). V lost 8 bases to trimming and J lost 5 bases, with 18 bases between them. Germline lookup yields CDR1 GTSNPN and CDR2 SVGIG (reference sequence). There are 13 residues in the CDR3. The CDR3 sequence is CATKRTVQYGYTF. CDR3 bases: TGTGCCACAAAACGGACAGTTCAATATGGCTACACCTTC.

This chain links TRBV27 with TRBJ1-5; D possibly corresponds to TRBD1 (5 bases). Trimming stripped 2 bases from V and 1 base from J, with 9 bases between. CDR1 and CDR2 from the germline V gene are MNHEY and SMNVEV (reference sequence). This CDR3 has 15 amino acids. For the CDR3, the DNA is TGTGCCAGCAGTTTAAATGGGGGGAGCAATCAGCCCCAGCATTTT. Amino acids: CASSLNGGSNQPQHF.

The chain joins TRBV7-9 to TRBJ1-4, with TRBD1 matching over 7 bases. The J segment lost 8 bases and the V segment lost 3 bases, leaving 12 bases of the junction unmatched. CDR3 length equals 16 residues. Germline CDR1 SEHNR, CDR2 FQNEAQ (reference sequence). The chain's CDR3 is CASSFDRAVGGEKLFF. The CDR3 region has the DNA TGTGCCAGCAGCTTTGACAGGGCTGTTGGAGGGGAAAAACTGTTTTTT.

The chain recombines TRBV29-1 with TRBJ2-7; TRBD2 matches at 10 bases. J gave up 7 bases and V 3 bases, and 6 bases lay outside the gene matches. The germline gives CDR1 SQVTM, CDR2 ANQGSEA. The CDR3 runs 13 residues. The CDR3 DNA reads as TGCAGCGTTGACACTAGCGGGGTGGGGGAGCAGTACTTC. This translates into CSVDTSGVGEQYF.

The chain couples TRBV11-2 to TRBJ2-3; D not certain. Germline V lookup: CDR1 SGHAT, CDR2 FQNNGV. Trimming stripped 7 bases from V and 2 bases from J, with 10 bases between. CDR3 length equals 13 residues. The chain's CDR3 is CASTFHHTDTQYF. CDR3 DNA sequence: TGTGCCAGCACCTTCCACCACACAGATACGCAGTATTTT.

The CDR3 coding sequence is TGCGCCAGCAGCCACCAGAAAACGAACACTGAAGCTTTCTTT. This codes for CASSHQKTNTEAFF. The chain links TRBV4-1 to TRBJ1-1; the D is unclear. The ends were cut back, 3 bases at V and 1 base at J, with 9 bases in the middle. CDR3 length: 14 residues. Germline CDR1 MGHRA, CDR2 YSYEKL.

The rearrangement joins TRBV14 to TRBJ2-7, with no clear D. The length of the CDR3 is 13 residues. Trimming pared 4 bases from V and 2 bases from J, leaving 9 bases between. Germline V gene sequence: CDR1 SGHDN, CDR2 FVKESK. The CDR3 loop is CASSPQPTYEQYF. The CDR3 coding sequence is TGTGCCAGCAGCCCCCAACCCACCTACGAGCAGTACTTC.

CDR3 nucleotides: TGTGCCAGTAGTATAGGGGCCGCCGCCTACGAGCAGTACTTC. Translating it yields CASSIGAAAYEQYF. The chain combines TRBV19 with TRBJ2-7; D is unclear. The V end lost 1 base, the J end lost 2 bases, and 9 bases lay between the germline ends. The CDR3 is 14 amino acids. Germline lookup yields CDR1 LNHDA and CDR2 SQIVND (reference sequence).

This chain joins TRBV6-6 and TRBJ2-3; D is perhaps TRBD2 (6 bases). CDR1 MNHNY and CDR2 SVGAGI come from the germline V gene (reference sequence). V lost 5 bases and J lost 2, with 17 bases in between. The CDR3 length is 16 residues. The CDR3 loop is CASSPQGGRYTDTQYF. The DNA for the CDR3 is TGTGCCAGCAGTCCTCAGGGAGGTCGTTACACAGATACGCAGTATTTT.

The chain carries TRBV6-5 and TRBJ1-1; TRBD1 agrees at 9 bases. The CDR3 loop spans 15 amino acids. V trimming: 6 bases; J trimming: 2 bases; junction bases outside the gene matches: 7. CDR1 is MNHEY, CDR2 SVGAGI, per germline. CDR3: CASRGATGGNTEAFF. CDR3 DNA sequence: TGTGCCAGCAGAGGGGCAACAGGGGGCAACACTGAAGCTTTCTTT.

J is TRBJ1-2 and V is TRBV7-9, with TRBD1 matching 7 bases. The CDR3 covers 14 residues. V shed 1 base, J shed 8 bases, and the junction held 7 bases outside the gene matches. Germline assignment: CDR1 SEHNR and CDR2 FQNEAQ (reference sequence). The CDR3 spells CASSLGQGGWGYTF. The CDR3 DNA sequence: TGTGCCAGCAGCTTAGGACAGGGAGGCTGGGGCTACACCTTC.

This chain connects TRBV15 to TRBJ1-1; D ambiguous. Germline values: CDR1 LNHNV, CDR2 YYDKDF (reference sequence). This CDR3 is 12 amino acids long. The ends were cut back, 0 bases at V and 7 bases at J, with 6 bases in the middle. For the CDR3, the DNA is TGTGCCACCAGCAGAGATCAAAATGAAGCTTTCTTT. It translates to CATSRDQNEAFF.

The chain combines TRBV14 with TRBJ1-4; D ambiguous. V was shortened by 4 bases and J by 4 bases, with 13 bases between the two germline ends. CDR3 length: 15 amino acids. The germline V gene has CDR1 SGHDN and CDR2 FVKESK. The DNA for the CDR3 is TGTGCCAGCAGCCTTGGCGGAGGGATTAATGAAAAACTGTTTTTT. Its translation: CASSLGGGINEKLFF.

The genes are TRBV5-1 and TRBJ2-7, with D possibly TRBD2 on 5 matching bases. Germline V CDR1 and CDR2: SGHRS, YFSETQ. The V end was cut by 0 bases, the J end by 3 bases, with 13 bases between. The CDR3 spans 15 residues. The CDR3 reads CASSLEAGSYYEQYF. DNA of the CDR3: TGCGCCAGCAGCTTGGAGGCGGGTTCCTACTACGAGCAGTACTTC.

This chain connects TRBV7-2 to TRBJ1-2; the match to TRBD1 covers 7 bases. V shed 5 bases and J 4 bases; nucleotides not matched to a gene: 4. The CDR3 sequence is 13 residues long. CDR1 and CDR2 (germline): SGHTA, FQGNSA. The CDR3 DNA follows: TGTGCCAGCAGCCCGGACAGGACCTATGGCTACACCTTC. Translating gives CASSPDRTYGYTF.

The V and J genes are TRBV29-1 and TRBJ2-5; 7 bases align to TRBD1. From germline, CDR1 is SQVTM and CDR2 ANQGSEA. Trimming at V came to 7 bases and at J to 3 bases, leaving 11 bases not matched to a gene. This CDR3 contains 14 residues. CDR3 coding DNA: TGCAGCGGGAGTAGAACAGGGGCGGAAGAGACCCAGTACTTC. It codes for CSGSRTGAEETQYF.

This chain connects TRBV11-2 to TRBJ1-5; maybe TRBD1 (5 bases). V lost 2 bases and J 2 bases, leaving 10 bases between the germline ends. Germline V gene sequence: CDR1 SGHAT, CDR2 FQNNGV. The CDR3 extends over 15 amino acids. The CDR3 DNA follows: TGTGCCAGCAGCTTAAGGGGACTGGGCAATCAGCCCCAGCATTTT. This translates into CASSLRGLGNQPQHF.

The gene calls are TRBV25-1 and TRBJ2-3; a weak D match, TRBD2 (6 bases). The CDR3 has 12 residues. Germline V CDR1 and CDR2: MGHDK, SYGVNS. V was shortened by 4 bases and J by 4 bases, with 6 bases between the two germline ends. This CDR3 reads CASSGGADTQYF. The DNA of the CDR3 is TGTGCCAGCAGTGGGGGGGCAGATACGCAGTATTTT.

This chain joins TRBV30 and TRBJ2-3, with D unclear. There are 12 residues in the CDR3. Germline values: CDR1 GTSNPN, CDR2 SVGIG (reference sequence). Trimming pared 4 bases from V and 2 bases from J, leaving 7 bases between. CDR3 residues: CAWTQNTDTQYF. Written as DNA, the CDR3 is TGTGCCTGGACCCAAAACACAGATACGCAGTATTTT.

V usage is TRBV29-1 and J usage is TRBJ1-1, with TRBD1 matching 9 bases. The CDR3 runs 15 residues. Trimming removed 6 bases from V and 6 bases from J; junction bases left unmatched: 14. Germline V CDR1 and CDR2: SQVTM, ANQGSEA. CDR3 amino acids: CSVQGRDREPPEAFF. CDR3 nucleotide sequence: TGCAGCGTCCAAGGGCGGGACAGGGAACCCCCTGAAGCTTTCTTT. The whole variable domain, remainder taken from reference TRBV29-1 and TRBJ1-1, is SAVISQKPSRDICQRGTSLTIQCQVDSQVTMMFWYRQQPGQSLTLIATANQGSEATYESGFVIDKFPISRPNLTFSTLTVSNMSPEDSSIYLCSVQGRDREPPEAFFGQGTRLTVV.

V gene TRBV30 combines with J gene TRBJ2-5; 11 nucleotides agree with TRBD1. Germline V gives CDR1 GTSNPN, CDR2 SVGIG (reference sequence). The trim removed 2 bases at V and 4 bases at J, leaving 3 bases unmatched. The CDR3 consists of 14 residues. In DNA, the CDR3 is TGTGCCTGGAGTTGGACAGGGGGCAGAGAGACCCAGTACTTC. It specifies CAWSWTGGRETQYF.

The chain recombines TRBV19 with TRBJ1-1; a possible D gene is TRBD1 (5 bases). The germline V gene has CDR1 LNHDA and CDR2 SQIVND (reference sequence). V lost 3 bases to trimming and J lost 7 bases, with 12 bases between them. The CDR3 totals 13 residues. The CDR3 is CASSINGGGEAFF. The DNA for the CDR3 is TGTGCCAGTAGTATTAACGGGGGGGGTGAAGCTTTCTTT.